This TCR beta chain was captured in a study of blood T cell repertoires in COVID-19. Study summary: Researchers got acute and convalescent COVID-19 samples from the United States, Italy and Spain. Sources were T cells, B-cell-depleted T cells, or PBMCs; the material itself was cDNA or gDNA.

Germline V CDR1 and CDR2: MDHEN, SYDVKM. There are 13 residues in the CDR3. The V end was cut by 6 bases, the J end by 0 bases, with 8 bases between. In the study's own analysis: Cell counts per sample came from amplifying reference gene primers. Generated by immunoSEQ multiplex PCR, the TCRdb table keeps only in-frame clones and is missing some. V, J and clone size reflect that table, while D and trimming were determined from the DNA. The data contain 300,000 to 400,000 clones, over 80% of them singletons. Sequencing used peripheral blood. The genes are TRBV28 and TRBJ1-1; D not resolved. The clonotype comes from a young man with COVID-19, enrolled during active disease. Here the CDR3 reads CASRRQMNTEAFF. In DNA form, the CDR3 reads TGTGCCAGCAGGCGGCAGATGAACACTGAAGCTTTCTTT. Variable domain in full (rest from reference TRBV28 and TRBJ1-1): DVKVTQSSRYLVKRTGEKVFLECVQDMDHENMFWYRQDPGLGLRLIYFSYDVKMKEKGDIPEGYSVSREKKERFSLILESASTNQTSMYLCASRRQMNTEAFFGQGTRLTVV.